A single T cell receptor beta chain is shown here with its context. TCRdb passed the 5' RACE reads through MiXCR, listing each CDR3 protein once. The sample contains roughly 34,000 distinct CDR3 sequences, around 7% of which appear only once. This sample is part of a study of early T cells in non-severe SARS-CoV-2 infection. About the study: The authors sequenced bulk RNA from unsorted whole blood, leaving chains unpaired.

The CDR3 has 12 amino acids. The germline V gene encodes CDR1 MDHEN and CDR2 SYDVKM. With 2 bases removed from V and 10 bases from J, the gap between germline ends came to 11 bases. This sample comprised whole blood, obtained at baseline. The chain joins TRBV28 to TRBJ1-1; D call uncertain. The receptor's source is an adult who was a healthcare worker with PCR-confirmed SARS-CoV-2 infection or an uninfected control (not recorded which). The CDR3 bases are TGTGCCAGCAGTTTACAGTCCCAGAGAGCTTTCTTT. Amino acids: CASSLQSQRAFF.